This paragraph covers one TCR beta chain sequence. Antigen specificity is unknown. These data belong to a study of siplizumab effects on memory and regulatory T cells. This table comes from immunoSEQ multiplex PCR, and its TCRdb copy is limited to in-frame clones, with some not included. This sample yields around 77,000 clones, of which roughly nine tenths are seen a single time; 25% to 35% belongs to the top ten. Study-wide results and caveats: Apparently key alloresponse contributors, naive T cells also seemed more diverse than memory cells.

The receptor was isolated from a human donor in good health. Material for sequencing was CD8+ T cells sorted from blood.

The CDR3 DNA sequence: TGTGCCAGTAGTTGGGACGGAGCCTACGAGCAGTACTTC. Translating gives CASSWDGAYEQYF. V usage is TRBV19 and J usage is TRBJ2-7; TRBD1 or TRBD2 may be the D gene (5 bases each). Germline CDR1 reads LNHDA; CDR2 reads SQIVND (reference sequence). V dropped 5 bases and J dropped 2 bases, with 10 bases sitting between them. There are 13 residues in the CDR3.